This is a list of T cell receptor beta chains from one sample in a study of T cell responses to AZD1222 COVID-19 vaccine. The data were produced by immunoSEQ multiplex PCR, yet TCRdb's version contains in-frame clones alone and is incomplete. The sample lists about 150,000 clones, 85% to 95% occurring once. This specimen was peripheral blood, taken 28 days after the second AZD1222 dose. The source is an adult who received the AZD1222 COVID-19 vaccine. CDR3s include the opening cysteine and the closing phenylalanine or tryptophan. D genes are given only for firm matches. Size values are once, few and many counts, or a class for expanded clones, and some rows have none.

cdr3_aa cdr3_nt d_call j_call clone_size v_call
CASSPGLQETQYF TGTGCCAGCTCACCGGGTCTACAAGAGACCCAGTACTTC . TRBJ2-5 . TRBV18
CASDKGIEAFF TGTGCCAGCGATAAGGGGATTGAAGCTTTCTTT . TRBJ1-1 . TRBV28
CASSFGSNQPQHF TGTGCCAGCAGCTTTGGCAGCAATCAGCCCCAGCATTTT . TRBJ1-5 . TRBV5-6
CASSSRLAGAYEQYF TGTGCCAGCAGCTCAAGACTAGCGGGGGCCTACGAGCAGTACTTC TRBD2 TRBJ2-7 . TRBV7-2
CASSLGRGLTQETQYF TGTGCCAGCAGCTTAGGTAGAGGACTAACGCAAGAGACCCAGTACTTC . TRBJ2-5 . TRBV7-9
CASGLTHDRPQHF TGTGCTAGTGGTTTAACACATGATCGTCCCCAGCATTTT . TRBJ1-5 . TRBV12-5
CSARGVEQYF TGCAGTGCTAGGGGGGTCGAGCAGTACTTC . TRBJ2-7 . TRBV20-1
CASSPRDSTNYGYTF TGTGCCAGCAGCCCCCGGGACTCCACTAACTATGGCTACACCTTC . TRBJ1-2 . TRBV3-1/TRBV3-2
CASSLTGSGLADTQYF TGCGCCAGCAGCCTTACGGGCTCCGGTCTAGCAGATACGCAGTATTTT . TRBJ2-3 . TRBV10-2
CASIRGRTEAFF TGTGCCAGCATTAGGGGGAGGACTGAAGCTTTCTTT . TRBJ1-1 . TRBV2
CATSVRGLSTQLNQPQHF TGTGCCACCAGTGTAAGGGGCCTATCTACCCAGCTCAATCAGCCCCAGCATTTT . TRBJ1-5 . TRBV24-1
CASSVGPPGQGAKGSPLHF TGTGCCAGCAGCGTAGGTCCCCCCGGACAGGGGGCGAAGGGTTCACCCCTCCACTTT TRBD1 TRBJ1-6 few TRBV9
CASSHLWVGLAGGKGTDTQYF TGCGCCAGCAGCCACCTCTGGGTGGGACTAGCGGGAGGTAAGGGCACAGATACGCAGTATTTT TRBD2 TRBJ2-3 . TRBV4-1
CASSPTGTGSTDTQYF TGTGCCAGCTCACCAACGGGTACGGGGAGCACAGATACGCAGTATTTT . TRBJ2-3 . TRBV18
CASSLARLAGANEQFF TGCGCCAGCAGCTTGGCTAGACTAGCGGGAGCTAATGAGCAGTTCTTC TRBD2 TRBJ2-1 . TRBV5-1
CASTFVVSYNSPLHF TGTGCCAGCACCTTCGTCGTGTCCTATAATTCACCCCTCCACTTT . TRBJ1-6 . TRBV5-5
CASSPLGPGANVLTF TGTGCCAGCTCACCTCTGGGGCCTGGGGCCAACGTCCTGACTTTC . TRBJ2-6 . TRBV18
CASSEHRTASSYEQYF TGCGCCAGCAGTGAACACCGGACGGCGAGCTCCTACGAGCAGTACTTC . TRBJ2-7 . TRBV10-1
CASSSPQRPSGNTIYF TGTGCCAGCAGTTCCCCACAGAGGCCGTCTGGAAACACCATATATTTT . TRBJ1-3 . TRBV6-6
CASSDGRYRASSYNSPLHF TGTGCCAGCAGTGATGGCAGATACCGCGCTAGCTCCTATAATTCACCCCTCCACTTT . TRBJ1-6 . TRBV2
CASSPWRGHNEQFF TGCGCCAGCAGCCCCTGGCGGGGCCACAATGAGCAGTTCTTC . TRBJ2-1 . TRBV5-1
CASSFPFNSPLHF TGTGCCAGCAGCTTCCCTTTTAATTCACCCCTCCACTTT . TRBJ1-6 . TRBV11-2
CASKRGSGANVLTF TGTGCCAGCAAGAGGGGAAGTGGGGCCAACGTCCTGACTTTC . TRBJ2-6 . TRBV28
CASSRRKNIQYF TGTGCCAGCAGCCGCCGGAAGAACATTCAGTACTTC . TRBJ2-4 . TRBV16
CASSRPSATNEKLFF TGTGCCAGCAGCCGTCCGTCCGCAACTAATGAAAAACTGTTTTTT . TRBJ1-4 . TRBV7-9
CASSPIWTGSNSPLHF TGTGCCAGCTCACCAATCTGGACAGGATCTAATTCACCCCTCCACTTT TRBD1 TRBJ1-6 . TRBV18
CAISEPRQGLASGYTF TGTGCCATCAGTGAACCCCGGCAGGGTCTTGCAAGTGGCTACACCTTC . TRBJ1-2 . TRBV10-3
CASSPIGTSGRNNEQFF TGTGCCAGCAGCCCGATTGGGACTAGCGGGAGGAACAATGAGCAGTTCTTC TRBD2 TRBJ2-1 once TRBV5-6
CASSLGGQGWSQPQHF TGTGCCAGCAGCTTGGGAGGACAGGGCTGGAGCCAGCCCCAGCATTTT TRBD1 TRBJ1-5 . TRBV7-2
CASSILLAGGPNEQFF TGTGCCAGTAGTATTCTACTAGCGGGAGGGCCCAATGAGCAGTTCTTC TRBD2 TRBJ2-1 once TRBV19
CASSLAPRQGPNTGELFF TGTGCCAGCAGCTTAGCCCCGCGGCAGGGGCCGAACACCGGGGAGCTGTTTTTT . TRBJ2-2 . TRBV7-2
CASSLGQGFGYEQYF TGTGCCAGCAGCTTAGGTCAGGGCTTTGGCTACGAGCAGTACTTC . TRBJ2-7 . TRBV7-2
CASSVPGYRYGYTF TGTGCCAGCAGTGTACCAGGGTATCGCTATGGCTACACCTTC . TRBJ1-2 once TRBV6-6
CAIPLPRRETYEQFF TGTGCCATCCCCCTACCGCGGCGGGAAACATATGAGCAGTTCTTC . TRBJ2-1 . TRBV13
CALIGGNYGYTF TGTGCCCTAATCGGCGGAAACTATGGCTACACCTTC . TRBJ1-2 . TRBV6-5
CASSDAGQGTGHYGYTF TGTGCCAGCAGTGATGCGGGACAGGGGACAGGGCACTATGGCTACACCTTC TRBD1 TRBJ1-2 . TRBV2
CASRRGDQPQHF TGTGCCAGCAGGAGGGGAGATCAGCCCCAGCATTTT . TRBJ1-5 . TRBV2
CASSFGRGLVSPLHF TGTGCCAGCAGCTTTGGTCGGGGGCTAGTTTCACCCCTCCACTTT . TRBJ1-6 . TRBV13
CASSQQGRDTQYF TGTGCCAGCAGCCAACAGGGAAGAGATACGCAGTATTTT . TRBJ2-3 . TRBV12-3/TRBV12-4
CATSRDSQATGATFF TGTGCCACCAGCAGAGATTCGCAGGCGACAGGGGCGACTTTCTTT TRBD1 TRBJ1-1 . TRBV15
CSASESSWGKAKNIQYF TGCAGTGCTAGTGAGTCATCGTGGGGAAAAGCCAAAAACATTCAGTACTTC . TRBJ2-4 . TRBV20-1
CATSPGQGLETQYF TGTGCCACCAGTCCGGGACAGGGACTAGAGACCCAGTACTTC TRBD1 TRBJ2-5 . TRBV24-1
CASSHLDRSGNTIYF TGTGCCAGCAGCCACCTTGACAGATCTGGAAACACCATATATTTT . TRBJ1-3 . TRBV14
CASSQGFETQYF TGTGCCAGCAGCCAAGGGTTCGAGACCCAGTACTTC . TRBJ2-5 . TRBV3-1/TRBV3-2
CASSGGTSDYNEQFF TGTGCCAGCAGCGGGGGGACTAGCGACTACAATGAGCAGTTCTTC TRBD2 TRBJ2-1 . TRBV6-7
CASTRQGAPDQPQHF TGTGCCAGTACCAGACAGGGGGCTCCCGATCAGCCCCAGCATTTT TRBD1 TRBJ1-5 . TRBV19
CASKRTARDEKLFF TGTGCCAGCAAAAGGACAGCCAGAGATGAAAAACTGTTTTTT . TRBJ1-4 . TRBV6-5
CASSFWDRQETQYF TGTGCCAGCAGTTTTTGGGATCGCCAAGAGACCCAGTACTTC . TRBJ2-5 . TRBV27
CASSTAPSVISTDTQYF TGTGCCAGCAGCACGGCCCCTTCTGTAATAAGCACAGATACGCAGTATTTT . TRBJ2-3 . TRBV7-9
CASSRSGLADSSTDTQYF TGTGCCAGCAGCCGATCGGGACTAGCGGATTCTAGCACAGATACGCAGTATTTT TRBD2 TRBJ2-3 . TRBV7-9
CASSQIRDRGLMNTEAFF TGTGCCAGCAGCCAAATCCGGGACAGGGGCCTTATGAACACTGAAGCTTTCTTT TRBD1 TRBJ1-1 . TRBV4-2
CASRNNAGGLSNEQFF TGTGCCAGCCGCAACAACGCGGGGGGGTTGTCTAATGAGCAGTTCTTC TRBD2 TRBJ2-1 . TRBV28
CASSPGLTNTGELFF TGTGCCAGCAGCCCCGGACTTACGAACACCGGGGAGCTGTTTTTT . TRBJ2-2 . TRBV11-2
CASSQDRGRAFEQYF TGTGCCAGCAGCCAAGATCGCGGGAGGGCATTCGAGCAGTACTTC TRBD2 TRBJ2-7 . TRBV3-1/TRBV3-2
CASSLKHSGNTIYF TGTGCCAGCAGCTTAAAACACTCTGGAAACACCATATATTTT . TRBJ1-3 . TRBV5-6
CASSEVSVGGGRYNEQFF TGTGCCAGCAGTGAGGTCTCTGTGGGGGGGGGCCGATACAATGAGCAGTTCTTC . TRBJ2-1 once TRBV6-4
CASWWVGYGYTF TGTGCCAGCTGGTGGGTGGGCTATGGCTACACCTTC . TRBJ1-2 . TRBV2
CATSRSRTSTNEKLFF TGTGCCACCAGCAGATCTCGGACATCAACTAATGAAAAACTGTTTTTT . TRBJ1-4 . TRBV15
CASSRTGDYTF TGTGCCAGCAGTCGGACAGGTGACTACACCTTC TRBD1 TRBJ1-2 once TRBV12-3/TRBV12-4